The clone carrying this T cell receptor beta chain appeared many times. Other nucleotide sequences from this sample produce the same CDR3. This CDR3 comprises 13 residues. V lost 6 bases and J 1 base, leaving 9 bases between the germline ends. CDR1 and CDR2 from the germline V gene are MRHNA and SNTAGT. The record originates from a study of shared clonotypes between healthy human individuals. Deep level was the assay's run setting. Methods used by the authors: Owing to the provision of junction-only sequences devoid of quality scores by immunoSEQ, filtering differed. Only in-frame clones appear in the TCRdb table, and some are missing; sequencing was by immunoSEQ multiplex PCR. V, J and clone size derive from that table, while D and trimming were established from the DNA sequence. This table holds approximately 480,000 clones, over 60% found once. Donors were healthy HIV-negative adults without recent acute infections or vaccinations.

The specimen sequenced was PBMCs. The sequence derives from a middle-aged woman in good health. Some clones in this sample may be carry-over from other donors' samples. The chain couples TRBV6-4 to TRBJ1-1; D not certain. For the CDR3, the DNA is TGTGCCAGCAGCCCGGGTGAGAACACTGAAGCTTTCTTT. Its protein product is CASSPGENTEAFF.